The sequence of this TCR beta chain was determined in a study of technical replicates of blood from several donors. The germline CDR1 and CDR2 sequences are SGHAT and FQNNGV. Trimming shortened V by 3 bases and J by 1 base, and 9 bases separated the two germline ends. The CDR3 contains 14 residues. Method: immunoSEQ multiplex PCR; TCRdb's copy keeps in-frame clones and lacks some. The sample includes some 87,000 clones, roughly 96% seen only once; the top ten take 0.31%. The J gene is TRBJ1-1, the V gene TRBV11-2; possible D gene TRBD1, 6 bases. Sequencing was carried out using T cells isolated from PBMCs. The sequence came from a human donor in good health. The CDR3 loop is CASSFQQGNTEAFF. Written as DNA, the CDR3 is TGTGCCAGCAGCTTCCAACAGGGGAACACTGAAGCTTTCTTT.